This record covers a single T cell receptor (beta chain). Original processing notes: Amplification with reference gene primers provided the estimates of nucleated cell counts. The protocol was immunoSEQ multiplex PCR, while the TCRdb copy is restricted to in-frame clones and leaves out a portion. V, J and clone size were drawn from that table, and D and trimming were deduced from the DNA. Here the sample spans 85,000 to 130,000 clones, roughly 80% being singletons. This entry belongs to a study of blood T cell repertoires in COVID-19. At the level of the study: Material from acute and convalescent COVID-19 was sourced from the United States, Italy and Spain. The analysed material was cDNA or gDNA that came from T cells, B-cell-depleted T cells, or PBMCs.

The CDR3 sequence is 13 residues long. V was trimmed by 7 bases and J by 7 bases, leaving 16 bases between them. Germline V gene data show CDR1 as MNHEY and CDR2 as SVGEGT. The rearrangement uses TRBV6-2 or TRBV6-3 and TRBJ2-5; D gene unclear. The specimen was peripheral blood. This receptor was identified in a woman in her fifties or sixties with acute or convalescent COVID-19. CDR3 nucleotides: TGTGCCAGCATCCCGCGGCTCCTCGGGACCCAGTACTTC. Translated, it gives CASIPRLLGTQYF.